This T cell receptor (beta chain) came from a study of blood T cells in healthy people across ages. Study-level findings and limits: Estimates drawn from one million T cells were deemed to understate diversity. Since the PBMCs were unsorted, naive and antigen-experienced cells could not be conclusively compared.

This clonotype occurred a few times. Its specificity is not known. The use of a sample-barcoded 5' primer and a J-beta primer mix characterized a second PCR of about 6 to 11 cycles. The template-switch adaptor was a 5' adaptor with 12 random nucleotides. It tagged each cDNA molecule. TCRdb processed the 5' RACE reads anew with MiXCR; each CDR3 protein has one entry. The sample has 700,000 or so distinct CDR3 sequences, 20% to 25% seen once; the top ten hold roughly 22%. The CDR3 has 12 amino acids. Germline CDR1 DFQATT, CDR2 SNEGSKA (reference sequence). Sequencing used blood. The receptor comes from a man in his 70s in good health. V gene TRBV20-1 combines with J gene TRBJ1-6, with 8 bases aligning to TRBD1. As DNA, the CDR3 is TGCAGCACAGGGGGGCTGAATTCACCCCTCCACTTT. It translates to CSTGGLNSPLHF.